The present T cell receptor (beta chain) was sequenced within a study of T cell responses to AZD1222 COVID-19 vaccine (dated by TCRdb to the early 2020s). In the study overall: Because spike-specific TCR depth and breadth did not differ between the two schedules, AZD1222 recipients who got a second dose at roughly 4 weeks were pooled with those who got a second dose at roughly 12 weeks. TCR sequencing was performed for roughly 250 trial participants, of whom 200 to 220 were given two doses of AZD1222 and around 25 were given two doses of MenACWY control vaccine. Enrollment into the trials was organized by age into subgroups of 18-55, 56-69 and 70-plus years, and those subgroups contained roughly 140, 27 and 60 TCR-sequenced participants, respectively. General study outcomes and caveats: Nearly half of unique spike-specific TCRs reportedly recognized epitopes outside regions mutated in the B.1.351 and B.1.1.7 variants. In the small 56-69-year group, the increase in depth fell short of significance, most likely because of low power. Participants were mostly white British, with more females than males. The authors suggested clonal diversity may have been underestimated. After two AZD1222 doses, spike-specific TCR breadth and depth were significantly higher than at day 0 and than in MenACWY recipients. Conclusions about previously exposed vaccinees were limited because only six AZD1222 recipients were SARS-CoV-2 seropositive at baseline. The vaccine-associated CD4 TCRs covered the entire spike protein, and the dominant responses fell in regions 160-218 and 743-854. Because no day 14 peak-response samples were available, the repertoires could be characterized only after the peak T cell response.

Measured from the cysteine to the phenylalanine, the CDR3 is 12 residues long. The CDR3 DNA has 36 bases and is translated from base 1. The germline V gene (reference sequence) specifies LGHDT as CDR1 and YNNKEL as CDR2. V trim: 4 bases; J trim: 5 bases; unmatched bases: 1. The CDR3 regions of human TCRbeta chains were analyzed by immunosequencing. For the original study's pipeline: Repertoire TCRs were checked for matches against a reference library of SARS-CoV-2-specific TCRs that had been generated using the MIRA antigen-specificity platform. Breadth meant the fraction of unique TCRs that were SARS-CoV-2-associated, whereas depth meant the fraction of total T cells that were SARS-CoV-2-associated. Using the MIRA data, every spike-specific TCR was mapped to the spike region that the TCR reacted to and assigned to either a CD4 or a CD8 class. Log10-transformed breadth and depth values were compared by one-way ANOVA with Sidak's multiple comparisons tests. Entries here come from immuneACCESS through TCRdb and include only in-frame sequences with V and J called. Some clones fail to appear in such tables; in the studies checked, an unresolved V gene covers under half of the shortfall, and the cause of the remainder is unknown. Clone size and the V and J calls come from that table; the DNA yielded D and trimming. This sample lists roughly 120,000 clones; about 91% were detected once. The ten most abundant clones make up around 9.6% of the sample.

On this clone: Its antigen has not been determined. No base quality information exists; no much larger clone differs at one position.

This specimen's time point label, interpreted: baseline before first vaccination. Vaccinee samples were obtained from the UK trials COV001 and COV002, which included a single-blind randomized controlled phase 2/3 trial of AZD1222 (ChAdOx1 nCoV-19) in healthy adults. For TCRbeta chain sequencing, PBMC samples from trial participants were taken at day 0 and at day 28 after the second dose. The chain uses TRBV3-1 (or the pseudogene TRBV3-2) and TRBJ2-7, and 8 bases in between align with TRBD1. The material was peripheral blood, obtained on day 0 of AZD1222 vaccination. The sequence came from an adult in good health. In nucleotides, the sequence is TGTGCCAGCAGCCCACAGGGGGACGAGCAGTACTTC. Its product reads: CASSPQGDEQYF.